The 4 T cell receptor beta chains given below trace back to one sample, sequenced in a study of shared clonotypes between healthy human individuals. TCRdb's table, derived via immunoSEQ multiplex PCR, lists solely in-frame clones and lacks some. The sample lists about 980,000 clones; more than 75% were seen once. Specimen: memory CD4+ T cells sorted from blood. The subset denotes: CD45RA-negative fraction. The receptors were gathered from a man between 18 and 35 years old in good health.

The sample holds many counts of this clone. The chain couples TRBV6-5 to TRBJ2-7; possibly TRBD1 or TRBD2 for D (5 bases each). This CDR3 has 14 amino acids. Germline V gene data show CDR1 as MNHEY and CDR2 as SVGAGI. With 4 bases removed from V and 0 bases from J, the gap between germline ends came to 10 bases. The CDR3 is CASSSGPSSYEQYF. CDR3 nucleotides: TGTGCCAGCAGTTCGGGACCAAGCTCCTACGAGCAGTACTTC.

V usage is TRBV5-1 and J usage is TRBJ2-7; D not resolved. The CDR3 is made up of 15 amino acids. V was shortened by 4 bases and J by 2 bases, with 16 bases between the two germline ends. The germline V gene has CDR1 SGHRS and CDR2 YFSETQ. The CDR3 region has the DNA TGCGCCAGCAGCGAACAGACTGGATTCCCCTACGAGCAGTACTTC. Its translation: CASSEQTGFPYEQYF.

The rearrangement joins TRBV30 to TRBJ1-5; no clear D gene. Between the trimmed V and J ends, which lost 1 base and 2 bases, there was a span of 12 bases. Germline V lookup: CDR1 GTSNPN, CDR2 SVGIG (reference sequence). This CDR3 has 15 residues. DNA of the CDR3: TGTGCCTGGAGTGCCGTGGGGTCAGGCAATCAGCCCCAGCATTTT. It encodes CAWSAVGSGNQPQHF.

Regarding this clone: At the DNA level, this CDR3 is encoded by other sequences in the same sample as well. This chain uses TRBV4-3 with TRBJ2-3; no clear D. Germline-derived CDR1 and CDR2 are LGHNA and YSLEER. V was cut by 0 bases and J by 3 bases, with 10 bases left in between. The CDR3 spans 15 residues. CDR3 region: CASSQDRVVTDTQYF. CDR3 DNA sequence: TGCGCCAGCAGCCAAGACCGAGTAGTGACAGATACGCAGTATTTT.